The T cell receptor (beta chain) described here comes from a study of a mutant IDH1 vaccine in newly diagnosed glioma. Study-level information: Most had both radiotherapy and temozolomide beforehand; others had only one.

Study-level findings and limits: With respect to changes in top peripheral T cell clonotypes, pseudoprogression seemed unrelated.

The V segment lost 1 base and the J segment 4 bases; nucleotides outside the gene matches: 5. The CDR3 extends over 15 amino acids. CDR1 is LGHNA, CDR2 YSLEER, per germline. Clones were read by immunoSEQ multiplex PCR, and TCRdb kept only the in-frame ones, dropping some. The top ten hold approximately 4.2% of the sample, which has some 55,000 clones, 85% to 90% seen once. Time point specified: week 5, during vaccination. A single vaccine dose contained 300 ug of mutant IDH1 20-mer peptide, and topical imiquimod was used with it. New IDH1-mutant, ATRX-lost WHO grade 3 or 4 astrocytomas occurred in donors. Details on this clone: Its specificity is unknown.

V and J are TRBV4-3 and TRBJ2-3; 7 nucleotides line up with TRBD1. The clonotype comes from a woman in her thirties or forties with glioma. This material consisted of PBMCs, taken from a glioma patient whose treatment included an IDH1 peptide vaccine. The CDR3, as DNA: TGCGCCAGCAGCCAAGGACAGGGAAGTTCAGATACGCAGTATTTT. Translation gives CASSQGQGSSDTQYF.